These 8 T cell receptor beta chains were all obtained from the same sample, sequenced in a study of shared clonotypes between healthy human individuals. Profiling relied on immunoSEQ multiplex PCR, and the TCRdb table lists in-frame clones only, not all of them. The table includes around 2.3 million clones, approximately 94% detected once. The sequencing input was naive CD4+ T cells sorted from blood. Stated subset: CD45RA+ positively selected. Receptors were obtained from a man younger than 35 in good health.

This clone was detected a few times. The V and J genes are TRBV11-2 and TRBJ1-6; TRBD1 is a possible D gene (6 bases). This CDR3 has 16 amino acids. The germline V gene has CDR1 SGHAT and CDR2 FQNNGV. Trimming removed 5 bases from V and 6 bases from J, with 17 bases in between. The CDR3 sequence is CASSPSTGGGNSPLHF. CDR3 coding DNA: TGTGCCAGCAGCCCTTCCACGGGGGGCGGTAATTCACCCCTCCACTTT.

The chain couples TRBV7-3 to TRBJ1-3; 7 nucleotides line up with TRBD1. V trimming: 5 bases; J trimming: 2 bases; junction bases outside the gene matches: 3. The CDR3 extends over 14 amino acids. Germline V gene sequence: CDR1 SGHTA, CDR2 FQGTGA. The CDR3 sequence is CASSMTGTGNTIYF. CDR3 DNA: TGTGCCAGCAGCATGACAGGGACTGGAAACACCATATATTTT. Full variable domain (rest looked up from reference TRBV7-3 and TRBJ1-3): GAGVSQTPSNKVTEKGKYVELRCDPISGHTALYWYRQSLGQGPEFLIYFQGTGAADDSGLPNDRFFAVRPEGSVSTLKIQRTERGDSAVYLCASSMTGTGNTIYFGEGSWLTVV.

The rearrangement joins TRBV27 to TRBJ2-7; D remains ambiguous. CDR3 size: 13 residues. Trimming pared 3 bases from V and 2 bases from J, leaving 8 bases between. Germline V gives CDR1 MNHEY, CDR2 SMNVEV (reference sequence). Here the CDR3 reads CASSFHSAYEQYF. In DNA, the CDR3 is TGTGCCAGCAGTTTCCACAGTGCCTACGAGCAGTACTTC.

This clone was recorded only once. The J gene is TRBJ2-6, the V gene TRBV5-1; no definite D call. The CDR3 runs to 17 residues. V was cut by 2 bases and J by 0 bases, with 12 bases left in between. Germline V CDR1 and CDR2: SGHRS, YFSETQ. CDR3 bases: TGCGCCAGCAGCTTTGCACAACAGTACTCTGGGGCCAACGTCCTGACTTTC. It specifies CASSFAQQYSGANVLTF.

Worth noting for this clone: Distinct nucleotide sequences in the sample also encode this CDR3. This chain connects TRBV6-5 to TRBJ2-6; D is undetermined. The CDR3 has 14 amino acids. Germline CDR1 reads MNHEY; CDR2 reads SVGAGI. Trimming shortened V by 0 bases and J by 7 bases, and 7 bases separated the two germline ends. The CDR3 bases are TGTGCCAGCAGTTACTCGACGGGCGCCAACGTCCTGACTTTC. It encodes CASSYSTGANVLTF.

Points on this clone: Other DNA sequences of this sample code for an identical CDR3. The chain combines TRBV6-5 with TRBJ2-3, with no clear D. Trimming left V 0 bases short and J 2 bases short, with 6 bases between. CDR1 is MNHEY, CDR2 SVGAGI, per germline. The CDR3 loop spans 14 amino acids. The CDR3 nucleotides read TGTGCCAGCAGTTACTCCCCCATCACAGATACGCAGTATTTT. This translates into CASSYSPITDTQYF.

CDR3 coding DNA: TGTGCCAGCAGAGAGCCCTTGAGTTCTGGAAACACCATATATTTT. This codes for CASREPLSSGNTIYF. This chain joins TRBV28 and TRBJ1-3; D is uncertain. Germline V gene lookup returns CDR1 MDHEN and CDR2 SYDVKM. Trimming took 6 bases from V and 1 from J, leaving 13 bases between them. The CDR3 runs to 15 residues. The full variable domain, completed using reference TRBV28 and TRBJ1-3, is DVKVTQSSRYLVKRTGEKVFLECVQDMDHENMFWYRQDPGLGLRLIYFSYDVKMKEKGDIPEGYSVSREKKERFSLILESASTNQTSMYLCASREPLSSGNTIYFGEGSWLTVV.

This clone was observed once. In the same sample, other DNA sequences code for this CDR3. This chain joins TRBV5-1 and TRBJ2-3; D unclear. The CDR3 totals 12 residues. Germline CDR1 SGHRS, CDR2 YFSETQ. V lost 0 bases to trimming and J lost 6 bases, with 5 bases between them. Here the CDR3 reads CASSLGVDTQYF. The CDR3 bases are TGCGCCAGCAGCTTGGGCGTCGATACGCAGTATTTT.